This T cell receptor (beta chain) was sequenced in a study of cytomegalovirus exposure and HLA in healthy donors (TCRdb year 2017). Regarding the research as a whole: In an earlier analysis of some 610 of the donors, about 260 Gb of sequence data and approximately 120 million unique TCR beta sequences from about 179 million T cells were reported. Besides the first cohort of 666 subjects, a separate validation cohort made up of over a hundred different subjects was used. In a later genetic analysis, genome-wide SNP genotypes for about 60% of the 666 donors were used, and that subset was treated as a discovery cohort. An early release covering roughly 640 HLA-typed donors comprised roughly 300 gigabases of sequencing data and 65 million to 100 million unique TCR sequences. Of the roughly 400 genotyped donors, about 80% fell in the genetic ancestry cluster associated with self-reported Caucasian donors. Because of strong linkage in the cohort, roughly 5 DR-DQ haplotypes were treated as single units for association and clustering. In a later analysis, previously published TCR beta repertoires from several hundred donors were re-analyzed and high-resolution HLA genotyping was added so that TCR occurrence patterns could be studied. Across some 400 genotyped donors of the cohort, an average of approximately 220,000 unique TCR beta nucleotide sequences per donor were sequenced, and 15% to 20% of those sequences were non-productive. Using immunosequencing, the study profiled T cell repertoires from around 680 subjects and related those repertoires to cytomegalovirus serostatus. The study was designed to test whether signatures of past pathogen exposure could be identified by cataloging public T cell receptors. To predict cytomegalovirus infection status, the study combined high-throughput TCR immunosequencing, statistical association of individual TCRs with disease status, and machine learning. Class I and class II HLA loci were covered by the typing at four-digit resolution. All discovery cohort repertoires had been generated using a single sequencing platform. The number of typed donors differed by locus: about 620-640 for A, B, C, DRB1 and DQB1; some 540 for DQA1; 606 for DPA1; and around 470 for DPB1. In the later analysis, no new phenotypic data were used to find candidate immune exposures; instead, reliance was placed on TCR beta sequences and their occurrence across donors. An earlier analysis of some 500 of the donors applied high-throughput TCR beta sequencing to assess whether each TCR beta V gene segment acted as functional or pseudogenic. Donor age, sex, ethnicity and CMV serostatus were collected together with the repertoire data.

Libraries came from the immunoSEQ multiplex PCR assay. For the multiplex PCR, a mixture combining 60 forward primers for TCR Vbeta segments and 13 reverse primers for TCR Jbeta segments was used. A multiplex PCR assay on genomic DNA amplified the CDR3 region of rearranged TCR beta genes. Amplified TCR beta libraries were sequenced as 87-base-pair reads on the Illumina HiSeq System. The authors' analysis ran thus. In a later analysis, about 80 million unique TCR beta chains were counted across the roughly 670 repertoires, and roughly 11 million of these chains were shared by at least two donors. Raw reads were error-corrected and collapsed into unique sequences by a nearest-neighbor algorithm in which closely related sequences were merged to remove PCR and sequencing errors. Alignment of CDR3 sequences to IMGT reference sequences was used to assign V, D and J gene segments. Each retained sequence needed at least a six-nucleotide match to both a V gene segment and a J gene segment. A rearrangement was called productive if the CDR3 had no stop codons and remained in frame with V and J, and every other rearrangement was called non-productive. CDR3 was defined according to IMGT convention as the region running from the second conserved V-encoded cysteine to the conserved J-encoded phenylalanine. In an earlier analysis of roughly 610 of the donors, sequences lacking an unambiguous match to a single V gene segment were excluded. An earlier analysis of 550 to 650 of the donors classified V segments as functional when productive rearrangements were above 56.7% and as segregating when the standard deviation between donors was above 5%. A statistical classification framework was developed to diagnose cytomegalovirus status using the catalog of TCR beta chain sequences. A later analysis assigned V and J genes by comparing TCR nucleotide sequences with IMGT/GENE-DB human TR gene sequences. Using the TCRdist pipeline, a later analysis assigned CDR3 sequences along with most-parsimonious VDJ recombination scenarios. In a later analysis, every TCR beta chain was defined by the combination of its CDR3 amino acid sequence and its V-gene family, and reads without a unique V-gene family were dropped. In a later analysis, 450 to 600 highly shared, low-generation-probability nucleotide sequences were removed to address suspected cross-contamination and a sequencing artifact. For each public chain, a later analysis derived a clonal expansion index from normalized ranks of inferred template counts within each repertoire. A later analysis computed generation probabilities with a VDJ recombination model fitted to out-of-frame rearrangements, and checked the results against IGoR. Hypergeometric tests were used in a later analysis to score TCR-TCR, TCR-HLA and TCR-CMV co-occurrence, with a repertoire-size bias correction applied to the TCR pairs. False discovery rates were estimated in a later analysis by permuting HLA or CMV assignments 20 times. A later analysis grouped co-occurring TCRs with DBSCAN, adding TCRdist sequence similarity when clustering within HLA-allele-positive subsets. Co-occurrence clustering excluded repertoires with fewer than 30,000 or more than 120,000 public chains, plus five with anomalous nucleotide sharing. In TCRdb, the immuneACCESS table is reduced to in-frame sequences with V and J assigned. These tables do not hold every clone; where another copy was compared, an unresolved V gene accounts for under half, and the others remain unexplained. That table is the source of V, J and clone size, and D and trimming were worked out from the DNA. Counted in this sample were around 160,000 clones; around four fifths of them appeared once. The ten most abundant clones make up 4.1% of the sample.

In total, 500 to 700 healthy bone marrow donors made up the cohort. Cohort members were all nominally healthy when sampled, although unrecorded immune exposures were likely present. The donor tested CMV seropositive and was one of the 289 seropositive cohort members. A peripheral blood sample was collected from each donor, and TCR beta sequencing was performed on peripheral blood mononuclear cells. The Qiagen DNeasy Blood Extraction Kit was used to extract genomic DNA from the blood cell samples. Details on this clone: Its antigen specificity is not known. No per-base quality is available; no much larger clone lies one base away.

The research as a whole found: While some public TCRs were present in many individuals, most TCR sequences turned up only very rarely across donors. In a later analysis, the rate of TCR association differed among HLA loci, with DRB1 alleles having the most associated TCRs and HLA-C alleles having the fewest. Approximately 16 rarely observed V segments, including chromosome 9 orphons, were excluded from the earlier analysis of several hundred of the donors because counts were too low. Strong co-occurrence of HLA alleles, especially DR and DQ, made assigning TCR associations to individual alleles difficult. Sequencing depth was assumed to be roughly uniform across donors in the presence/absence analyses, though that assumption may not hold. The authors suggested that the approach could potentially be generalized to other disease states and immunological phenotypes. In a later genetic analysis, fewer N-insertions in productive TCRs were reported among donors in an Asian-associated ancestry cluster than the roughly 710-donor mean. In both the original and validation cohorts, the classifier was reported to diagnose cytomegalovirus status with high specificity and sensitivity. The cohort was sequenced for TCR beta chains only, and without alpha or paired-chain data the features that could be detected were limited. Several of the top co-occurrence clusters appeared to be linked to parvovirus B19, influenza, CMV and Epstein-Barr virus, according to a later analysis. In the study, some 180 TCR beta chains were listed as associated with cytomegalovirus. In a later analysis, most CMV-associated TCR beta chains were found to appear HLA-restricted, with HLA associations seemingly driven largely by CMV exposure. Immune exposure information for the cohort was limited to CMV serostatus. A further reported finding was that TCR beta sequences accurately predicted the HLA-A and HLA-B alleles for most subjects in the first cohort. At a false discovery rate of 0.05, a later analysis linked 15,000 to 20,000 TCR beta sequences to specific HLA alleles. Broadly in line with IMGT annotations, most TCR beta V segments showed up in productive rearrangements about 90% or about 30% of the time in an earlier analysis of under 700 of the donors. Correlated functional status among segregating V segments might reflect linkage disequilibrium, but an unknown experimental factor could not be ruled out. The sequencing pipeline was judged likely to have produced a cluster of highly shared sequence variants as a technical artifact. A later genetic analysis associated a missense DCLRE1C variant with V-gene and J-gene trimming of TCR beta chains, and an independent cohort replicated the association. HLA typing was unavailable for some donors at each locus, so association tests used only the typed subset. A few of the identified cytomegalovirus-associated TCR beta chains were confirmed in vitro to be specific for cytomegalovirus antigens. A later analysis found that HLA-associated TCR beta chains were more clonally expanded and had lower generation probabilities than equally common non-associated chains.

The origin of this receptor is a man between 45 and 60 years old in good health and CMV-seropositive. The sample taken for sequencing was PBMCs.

The DNA is as follows: TGCAGTGCTACAACCCAGGGGGCTTTCTTT. The resulting protein is CSATTQGAFF. The rearranged chain carries TRBV20-1 and TRBJ1-1; TRBD1 is a possible D gene, resting on 6 matching bases. The germline V gene (reference sequence) gives CDR1 as DFQATT and CDR2 as SNEGSKA. The CDR3 holds 10 amino acids from the cysteine to the phenylalanine. Solely the CDR3 DNA is kept, with 30 bases framed from the first base. Cut back by 4 bases and 11 bases, the V and J ends lie 11 bases apart.